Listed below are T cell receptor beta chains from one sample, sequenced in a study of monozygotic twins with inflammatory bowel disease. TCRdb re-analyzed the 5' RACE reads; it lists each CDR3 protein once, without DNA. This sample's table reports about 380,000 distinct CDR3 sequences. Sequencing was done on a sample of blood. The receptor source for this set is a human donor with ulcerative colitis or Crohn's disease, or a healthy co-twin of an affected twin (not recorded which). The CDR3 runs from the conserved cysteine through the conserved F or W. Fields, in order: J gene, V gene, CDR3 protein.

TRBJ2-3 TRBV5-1 CASSLGPGDTQYF
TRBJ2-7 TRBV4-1 CASSQDIRDFASYEQYF
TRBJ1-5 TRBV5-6 CASSLGPAGARNQPQHF
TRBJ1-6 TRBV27 CASSNHGYNSPLHF
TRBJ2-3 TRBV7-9 CASSRLAGGFADTQYF
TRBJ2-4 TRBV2 CASSKLRTGDQNIQYF
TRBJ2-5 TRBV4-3 CASSQGIPGTSGGPVETQYF
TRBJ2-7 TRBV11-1 CASSSGGSPYEQYF
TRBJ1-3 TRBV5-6 CASSLVAAGNTIYF
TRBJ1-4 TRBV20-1 CSALDQASEKLFF